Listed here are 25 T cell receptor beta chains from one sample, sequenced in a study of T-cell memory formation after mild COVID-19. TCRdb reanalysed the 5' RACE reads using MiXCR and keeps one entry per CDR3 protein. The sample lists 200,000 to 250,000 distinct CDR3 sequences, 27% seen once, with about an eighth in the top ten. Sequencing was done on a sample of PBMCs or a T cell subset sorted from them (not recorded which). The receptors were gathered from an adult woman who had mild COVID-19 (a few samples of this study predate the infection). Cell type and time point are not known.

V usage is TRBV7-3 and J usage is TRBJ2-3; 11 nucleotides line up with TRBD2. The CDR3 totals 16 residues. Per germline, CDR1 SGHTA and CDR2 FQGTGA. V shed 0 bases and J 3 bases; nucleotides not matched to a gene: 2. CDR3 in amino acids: CASSLTSSGGTDTQYF. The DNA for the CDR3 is TGTGCCAGCAGCTTAACCTCTAGCGGGGGGACAGATACGCAGTATTTT. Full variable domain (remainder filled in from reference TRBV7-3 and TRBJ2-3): GAGVSQTPSNKVTEKGKYVELRCDPISGHTALYWYRQSLGQGPEFLIYFQGTGAADDSGLPNDRFFAVRPEGSVSTLKIQRTERGDSAVYLCASSLTSSGGTDTQYFGPGTRLTVL.

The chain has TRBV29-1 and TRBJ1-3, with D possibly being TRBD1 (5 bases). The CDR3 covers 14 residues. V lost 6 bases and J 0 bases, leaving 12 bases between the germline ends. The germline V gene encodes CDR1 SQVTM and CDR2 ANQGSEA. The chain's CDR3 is CSVSGGVSGNTIYF. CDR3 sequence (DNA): TGCAGCGTCTCCGGGGGGGTCTCTGGAAACACCATATATTTT.

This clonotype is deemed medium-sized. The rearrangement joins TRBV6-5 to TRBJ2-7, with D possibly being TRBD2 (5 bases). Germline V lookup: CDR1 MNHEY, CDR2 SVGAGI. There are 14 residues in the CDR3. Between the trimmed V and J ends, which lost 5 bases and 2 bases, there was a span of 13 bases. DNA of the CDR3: TGTGCCAGCAGTCCCCTAGGAGGCCCCTACGAGCAGTACTTC. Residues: CASSPLGGPYEQYF.

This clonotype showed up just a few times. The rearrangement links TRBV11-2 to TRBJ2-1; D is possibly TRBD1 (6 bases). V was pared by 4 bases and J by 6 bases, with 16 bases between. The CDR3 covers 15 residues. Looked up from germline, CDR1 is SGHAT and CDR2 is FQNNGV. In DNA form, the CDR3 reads TGTGCCAGCAGCTCCGTTAAAGGGGGACGCAATGAGCAGTTCTTC. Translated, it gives CASSSVKGGRNEQFF.

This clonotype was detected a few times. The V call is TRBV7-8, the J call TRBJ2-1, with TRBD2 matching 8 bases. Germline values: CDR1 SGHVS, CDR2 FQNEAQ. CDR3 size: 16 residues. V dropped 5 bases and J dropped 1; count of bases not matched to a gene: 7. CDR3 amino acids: CASSLPGGGSYNEQFF. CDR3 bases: TGTGCCAGCAGCCTCCCCGGGGGGGGATCCTACAATGAGCAGTTCTTC.

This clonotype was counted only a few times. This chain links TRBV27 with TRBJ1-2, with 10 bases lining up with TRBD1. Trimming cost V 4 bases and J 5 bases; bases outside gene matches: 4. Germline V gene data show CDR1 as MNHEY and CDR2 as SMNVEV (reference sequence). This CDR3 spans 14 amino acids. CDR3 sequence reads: CASSWTGGRYGYTF. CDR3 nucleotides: TGTGCCAGCAGTTGGACAGGGGGTCGGTATGGCTACACCTTC.

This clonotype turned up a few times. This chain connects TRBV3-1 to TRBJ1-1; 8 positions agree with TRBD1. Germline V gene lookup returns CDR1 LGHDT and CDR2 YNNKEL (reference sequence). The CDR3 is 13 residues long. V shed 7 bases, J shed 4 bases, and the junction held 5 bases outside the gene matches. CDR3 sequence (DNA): TGTGCCAGCAACCCCGGACAGGGCACTGAAGCTTTCTTT. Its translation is CASNPGQGTEAFF.

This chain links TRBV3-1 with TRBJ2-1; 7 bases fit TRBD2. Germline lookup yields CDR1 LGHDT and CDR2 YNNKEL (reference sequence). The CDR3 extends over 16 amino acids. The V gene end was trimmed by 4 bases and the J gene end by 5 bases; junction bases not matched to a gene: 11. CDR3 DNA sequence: TGTGCCAGCAGCCCGTTTCGTCGGGGGGTTAACAATGAGCAGTTCTTC. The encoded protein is CASSPFRRGVNNEQFF.

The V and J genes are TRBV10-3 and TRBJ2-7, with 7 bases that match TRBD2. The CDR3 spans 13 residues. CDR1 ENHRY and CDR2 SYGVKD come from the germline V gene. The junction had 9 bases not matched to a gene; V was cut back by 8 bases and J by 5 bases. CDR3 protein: CAIGSPGGNEQYF. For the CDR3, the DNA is TGTGCCATCGGGTCCCCGGGAGGAAACGAGCAGTACTTC.

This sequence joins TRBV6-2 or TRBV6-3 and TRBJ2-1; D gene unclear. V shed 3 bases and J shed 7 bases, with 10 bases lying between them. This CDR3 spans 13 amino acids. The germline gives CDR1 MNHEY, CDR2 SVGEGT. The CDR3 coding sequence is TGTGCCAGCAGTTATCAGAATTTGAATGAGCAGTTCTTC. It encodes CASSYQNLNEQFF.

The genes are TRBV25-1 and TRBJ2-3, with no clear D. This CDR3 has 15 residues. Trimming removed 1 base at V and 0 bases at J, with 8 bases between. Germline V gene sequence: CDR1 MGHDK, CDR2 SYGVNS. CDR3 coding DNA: TGTGCCAGCAGTGAATCTCACAGAAGCACAGATACGCAGTATTTT. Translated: CASSESHRSTDTQYF. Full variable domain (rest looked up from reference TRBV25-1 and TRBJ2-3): EADIYQTPRYLVIGTGKKITLECSQTMGHDKMYWYQQDPGMELHLIHYSYGVNSTEKGDLSSESTVSRIRTEHFPLTLESARPSHTSQYLCASSESHRSTDTQYFGPGTRLTVL.

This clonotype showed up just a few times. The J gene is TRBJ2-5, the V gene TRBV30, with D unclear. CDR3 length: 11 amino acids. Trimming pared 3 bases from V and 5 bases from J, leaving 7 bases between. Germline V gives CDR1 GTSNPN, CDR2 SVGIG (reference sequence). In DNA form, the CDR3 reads TGTGCCTGGAGGGGGTTGGAGACCCAGTACTTC. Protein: CAWRGLETQYF.

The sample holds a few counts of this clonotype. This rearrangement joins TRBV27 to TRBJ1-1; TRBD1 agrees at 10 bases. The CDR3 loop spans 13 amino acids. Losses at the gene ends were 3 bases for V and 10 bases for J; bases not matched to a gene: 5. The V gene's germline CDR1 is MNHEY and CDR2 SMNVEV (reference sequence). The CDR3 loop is CASSFRDRGRAFF. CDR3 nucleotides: TGTGCCAGCAGTTTCCGGGACAGGGGAAGAGCTTTCTTT.

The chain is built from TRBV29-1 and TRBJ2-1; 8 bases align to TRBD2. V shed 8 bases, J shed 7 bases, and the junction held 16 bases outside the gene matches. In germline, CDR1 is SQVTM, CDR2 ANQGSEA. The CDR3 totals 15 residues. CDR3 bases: TGCAGCCACAGTCGGGGTAGCGGGGTTATAAATGAGCAGTTCTTC. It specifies CSHSRGSGVINEQFF.

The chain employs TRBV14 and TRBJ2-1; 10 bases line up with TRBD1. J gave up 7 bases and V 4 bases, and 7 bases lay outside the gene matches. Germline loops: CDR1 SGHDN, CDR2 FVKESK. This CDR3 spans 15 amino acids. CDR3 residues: CASSPTGGLRNEQFF. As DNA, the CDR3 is TGTGCCAGCAGCCCGACAGGGGGCTTGAGGAATGAGCAGTTCTTC. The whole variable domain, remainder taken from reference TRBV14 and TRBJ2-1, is EAGVTQFPSHSVIEKGQTVTLRCDPISGHDNLYWYRRVMGKEIKFLLHFVKESKQDESGMPNNRFLAERTGGTYSTLKVQPAELEDSGVYFCASSPTGGLRNEQFFGPGTRLTVL.

The CDR3 is CSAVSLAGLSSYEQYF. The CDR3 nucleotides read TGCAGTGCCGTCTCTCTAGCGGGACTTTCCTCCTACGAGCAGTACTTC. V is TRBV20-1 and J is TRBJ2-7; 9 bases match TRBD2. Losses at the gene ends were 6 bases for V and 0 bases for J; bases not matched to a gene: 12. Germline CDR1 reads DFQATT; CDR2 reads SNEGSKA (reference sequence). The CDR3 is 16 amino acids.

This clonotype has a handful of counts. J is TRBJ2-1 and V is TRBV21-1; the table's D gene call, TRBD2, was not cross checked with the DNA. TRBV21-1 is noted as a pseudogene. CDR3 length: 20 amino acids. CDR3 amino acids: CASSKESSGPDVSSYNEQFF. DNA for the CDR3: TGTGCCAGCAGCAAAGAGAGTAGCGGGCCAGACGTTAGCTCCTACAATGAGCAGTTCTTC.

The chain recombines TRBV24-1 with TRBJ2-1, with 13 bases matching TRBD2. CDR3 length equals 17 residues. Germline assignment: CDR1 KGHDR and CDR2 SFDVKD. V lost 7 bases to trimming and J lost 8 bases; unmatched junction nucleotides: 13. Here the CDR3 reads CATSKQTSGRAWDEQFF. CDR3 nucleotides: TGTGCCACCAGCAAACAAACTAGCGGGAGGGCCTGGGATGAGCAGTTCTTC.

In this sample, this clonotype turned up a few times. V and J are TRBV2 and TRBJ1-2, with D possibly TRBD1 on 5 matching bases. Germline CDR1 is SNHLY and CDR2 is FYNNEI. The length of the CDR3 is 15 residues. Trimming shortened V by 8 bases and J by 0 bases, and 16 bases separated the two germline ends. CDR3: CASDGTGEANYGYTF. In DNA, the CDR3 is TGTGCCAGCGATGGGACGGGGGAAGCTAACTATGGCTACACCTTC.

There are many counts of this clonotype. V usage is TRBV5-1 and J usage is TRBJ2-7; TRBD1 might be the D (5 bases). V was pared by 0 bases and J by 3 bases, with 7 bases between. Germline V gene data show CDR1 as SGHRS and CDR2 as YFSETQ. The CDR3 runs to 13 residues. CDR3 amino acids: CASSLGQIYEQYF. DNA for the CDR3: TGCGCCAGCAGCTTGGGACAGATCTACGAGCAGTACTTC.

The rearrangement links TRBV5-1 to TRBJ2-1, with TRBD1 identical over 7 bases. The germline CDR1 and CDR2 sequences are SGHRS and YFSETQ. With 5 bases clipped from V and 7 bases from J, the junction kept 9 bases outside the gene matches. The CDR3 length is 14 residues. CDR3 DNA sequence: TGCGCCAGCAGAGGGGGCTGGGACGGGAATGAGCAGTTCTTC. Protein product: CASRGGWDGNEQFF. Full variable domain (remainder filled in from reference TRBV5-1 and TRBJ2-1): KAGVTQTPRYLIKTRGQQVTLSCSPISGHRSVSWYQQTPGQGLQFLFEYFSETQRNKGNFPGRFSGRQFSNSRSEMNVSTLELGDSALYLCASRGGWDGNEQFFGPGTRLTVL.

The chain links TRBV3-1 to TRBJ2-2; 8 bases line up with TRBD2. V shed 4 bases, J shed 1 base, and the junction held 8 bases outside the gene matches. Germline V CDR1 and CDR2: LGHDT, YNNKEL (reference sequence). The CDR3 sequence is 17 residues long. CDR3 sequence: CASSRLPGTRNTGELFF. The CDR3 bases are TGTGCCAGCAGCCGACTACCCGGGACTAGGAACACCGGGGAGCTGTTTTTT. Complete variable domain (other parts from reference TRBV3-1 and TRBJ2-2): DTAVSQTPKYLVTQMGNDKSIKCEQNLGHDTMYWYKQDSKKFLKIMFSYNNKELIINETVPNRFSPKSPDKAHLNLHINSLELGDSAVYFCASSRLPGTRNTGELFFGEGSRLTVL.

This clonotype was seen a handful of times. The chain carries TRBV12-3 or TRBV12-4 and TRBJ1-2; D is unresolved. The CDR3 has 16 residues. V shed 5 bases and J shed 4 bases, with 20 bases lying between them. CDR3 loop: CASSTQIPVGSYGYTF. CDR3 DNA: TGTGCCAGCAGTACACAAATCCCGGTCGGTTCCTATGGCTACACCTTC.

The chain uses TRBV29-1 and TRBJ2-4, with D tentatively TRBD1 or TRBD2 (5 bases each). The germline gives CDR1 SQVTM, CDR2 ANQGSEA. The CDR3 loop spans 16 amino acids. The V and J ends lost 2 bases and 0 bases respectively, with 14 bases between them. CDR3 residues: CSVELAREQAKNIQYF. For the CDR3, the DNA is TGCAGCGTTGAACTAGCCAGGGAGCAAGCCAAAAACATTCAGTACTTC.

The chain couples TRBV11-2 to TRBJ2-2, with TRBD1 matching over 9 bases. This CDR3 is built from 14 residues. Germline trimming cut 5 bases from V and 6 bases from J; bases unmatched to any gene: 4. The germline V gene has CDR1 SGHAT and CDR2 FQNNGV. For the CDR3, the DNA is TGTGCCAGCAGCCCCTGGACAGGGGCCGGGGAGCTGTTTTTT. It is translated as CASSPWTGAGELFF.